Listed here are 3 T cell receptor beta chains from one sample, sequenced in a study of blood T cells in healthy people across ages. The second PCR ran about 6 to 12 cycles with a sample-barcoded 5' primer and J-beta primers. Using its own MiXCR run on the 5' RACE reads, TCRdb lists one record per CDR3 protein. The repertoire consists of about 1.8 million distinct CDR3 sequences, with 40% to 55% occurring once and the leading ten covering approximately 2.1%. What was sequenced was blood. These receptors originate from a woman aged 40 to 50 in good health.

J is TRBJ1-4 and V is TRBV7-8; no reliable D call. This CDR3 is 18 amino acids long. V gave up 6 bases and J gave up 6 bases, with 26 bases separating them. Germline V gene sequence: CDR1 SGHVS, CDR2 FQNEAQ. The CDR3 loop is CASRPTGRHRPGHEKLFF. DNA for the CDR3: TGTGCCAGCAGACCAACTGGGCGGCACAGACCCGGGCATGAAAAACTGTTTTTT.

The V gene is TRBV7-9, the J gene TRBJ2-1; possible D gene TRBD2, 6 bases. The germline CDR1 and CDR2 sequences are SEHNR and FQNEAQ (reference sequence). V was trimmed by 5 bases and J by 5 bases, leaving 16 bases between them. This CDR3 contains 15 residues. This chain's CDR3 is CASSPDIGSNNEQFF. Here the CDR3 DNA reads TGTGCCAGCAGCCCAGATATCGGGAGCAACAATGAGCAGTTCTTC.

The genes are TRBV27 and TRBJ2-1; maybe TRBD1 (6 bases). The germline gives CDR1 MNHEY, CDR2 SMNVEV (reference sequence). Trimming left V 5 bases short and J 9 bases short, with 20 bases between. The CDR3 runs to 15 residues. The DNA of the CDR3 is TGTGCCAGCAGTACACGGGACAAGGAAACTCGTGAGCAGTTCTTC. Its translation is CASSTRDKETREQFF.